These 12 T cell receptor beta chains originate from one sample sequenced in a study of neurological immune-mediated disorders. A single record per CDR3 protein comes from TCRdb applying MiXCR to the 5' RACE reads. Of about 66,000 distinct CDR3 sequences listed, about 4.2% were seen once; the top ten hold approximately 1.2%. Sequencing was carried out using PBMCs. The receptors stem from a man between 25 and 39 years old with multiple sclerosis.

This clonotype has a count of ten or more. This sequence joins TRBV11-2 and TRBJ2-7, with D possibly being TRBD2 (6 bases). The germline gives CDR1 SGHAT, CDR2 FQNNGV. This CDR3 contains 17 residues. With 5 bases removed from V and 3 bases from J, the gap between germline ends came to 23 bases. The CDR3 here is CASSLGSTWGEVYEQYF. Written as DNA, the CDR3 is TGTGCCAGCAGCCTTGGGTCTACGTGGGGGGAAGTCTACGAGCAGTACTTC.

This clonotype was seen at least ten times. The V call is TRBV20-1, the J call TRBJ1-6; TRBD1 matches 10 bases. V was clipped by 3 bases and J by 7 bases; unmatched bases: 12. Germline values: CDR1 DFQATT, CDR2 SNEGSKA (reference sequence). This CDR3 has 17 amino acids. CDR3 DNA sequence: TGCAGTGCTAGGGTCCGGGACAGGGGAACTTTAAATTCACCCCTCCACTTT. Its translation is CSARVRDRGTLNSPLHF.

This clonotype was counted ten times or more. J is TRBJ2-3 and V is TRBV11-2; a possible D gene is TRBD1 (5 bases). Trimming took 5 bases from V and 2 from J, leaving 11 bases between them. In germline, CDR1 is SGHAT, CDR2 FQNNGV. The CDR3 has 14 residues. The CDR3 loop reads CASSARQLTDTQYF. DNA for the CDR3: TGTGCCAGCAGCGCCCGACAGCTCACAGATACGCAGTATTTT.

This clonotype appeared many times. The V and J genes are TRBV20-1 and TRBJ2-2; 8 nucleotides line up with TRBD2. Germline CDR1 is DFQATT and CDR2 is SNEGSKA (reference sequence). This CDR3 has 14 amino acids. The trim removed 3 bases at V and 4 bases at J, leaving 4 bases unmatched. CDR3 sequence reads: CSASGGTSTGELFF. The CDR3 coding sequence is TGCAGTGCTAGTGGCGGGACTAGCACCGGGGAGCTGTTTTTT.

This clonotype has a count of ten or more. The chain has TRBV6-6 and TRBJ2-3, with D possibly matching TRBD1 (5 bases). Looked up from germline, CDR1 is MNHNY and CDR2 is SVGAGI (reference sequence). The CDR3 length is 16 residues. Trimming removed 3 bases at V and 1 base at J, with 14 bases between. The DNA for the CDR3 is TGTGCCAGCAGTTATGCCCGGGCAGGGCGCACAGATACGCAGTATTTT. Residues: CASSYARAGRTDTQYF.

This clonotype was observed at least ten times. The chain has TRBV20-1 and TRBJ1-1, with TRBD1 as a possible D gene (5 bases). The germline V gene encodes CDR1 DFQATT and CDR2 SNEGSKA (reference sequence). CDR3 size: 14 residues. Between the trimmed V and J ends, which lost 6 bases and 4 bases, there was a span of 18 bases. The CDR3 coding sequence is TGCAGTGCACGCGTGCCAGGGAGAAGCACTGAAGCTTTCTTT. Translating it yields CSARVPGRSTEAFF.

This clonotype was seen many times. CDR3 residues: CASDPQGARGETQYF. As DNA, the CDR3 is TGCGCCAGCGACCCGCAGGGGGCGCGAGGAGAGACCCAGTACTTC. The chain has TRBV5-1 and TRBJ2-5, with TRBD1 matching over 8 bases. Germline lookup yields CDR1 SGHRS and CDR2 YFSETQ. The CDR3 contains 15 residues. V lost 7 bases and J lost 4; bases outside the gene matches: 12.

This clonotype was counted many times. The chain joins TRBV29-1 to TRBJ1-4, with TRBD1 matching 8 bases. V was clipped by 5 bases and J by 10 bases; unmatched bases: 6. Germline V lookup: CDR1 SQVTM, CDR2 ANQGSEA. The CDR3 totals 12 residues. The DNA of the CDR3 is TGCAGCGTTACAGTTGACAGGGGAAAACTGTTTTTT. Its translation: CSVTVDRGKLFF.

In this sample, this clonotype turned up many times. The genes are TRBV12-3 or TRBV12-4 and TRBJ2-5; tentatively, D is TRBD2 (5 bases). The length of the CDR3 is 12 residues. V dropped 3 bases and J dropped 9 bases, with 11 bases sitting between them. The CDR3 nucleotides read TGTGCCAGCAGTTTCGCTACTAGTGCCCAGTACTTC. The encoded protein is CASSFATSAQYF.

The chain employs TRBV5-6 and TRBJ2-7; D is unresolved. The CDR3 is made up of 13 amino acids. Trimming took off 2 bases at V and 0 bases at J, with 6 bases between the two ends. Germline CDR1 reads SGHDT; CDR2 reads YYEEEE. The CDR3 loop reads CASSFVRSYEQYF. CDR3 DNA sequence: TGTGCCAGCAGCTTTGTCCGCTCCTACGAGCAGTACTTC.

This clonotype showed up many times. The genes are TRBV12-3 or TRBV12-4 and TRBJ1-1; D gene ambiguous. This CDR3 is built from 14 residues. Trimming shortened V by 3 bases and J by 1 base, and 9 bases separated the two germline ends. The CDR3 loop reads CASSFMDGNTEAFF. CDR3 DNA: TGTGCCAGCAGTTTCATGGACGGGAACACTGAAGCTTTCTTT.

Ten or more counts support this clonotype. This chain joins TRBV6-5 and TRBJ1-4, with a possible D match to TRBD1 (6 bases). The germline V and J ends were trimmed by 4 bases and 7 bases, with 13 bases remaining between them. The CDR3 sequence is 14 residues long. Germline V gene sequence: CDR1 MNHEY, CDR2 SVGAGI. CDR3 in amino acids: CASSSTGMGEKLFF. The CDR3 bases are TGTGCCAGCAGTTCAACAGGGATGGGTGAAAAACTGTTTTTT.